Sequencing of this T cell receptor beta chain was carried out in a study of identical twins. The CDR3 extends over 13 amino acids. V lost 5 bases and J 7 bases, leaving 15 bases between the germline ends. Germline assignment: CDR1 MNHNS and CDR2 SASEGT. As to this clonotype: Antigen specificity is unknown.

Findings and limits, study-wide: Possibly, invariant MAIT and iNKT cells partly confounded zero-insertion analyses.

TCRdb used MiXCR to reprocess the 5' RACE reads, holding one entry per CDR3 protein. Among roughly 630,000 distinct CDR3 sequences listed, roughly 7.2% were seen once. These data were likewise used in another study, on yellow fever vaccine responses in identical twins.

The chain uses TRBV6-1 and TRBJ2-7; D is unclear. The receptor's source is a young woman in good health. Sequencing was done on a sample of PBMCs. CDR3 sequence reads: CASSPARVGEQYV. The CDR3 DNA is TGTGCCAGCAGTCCAGCAAGGGTGGGTGAGCAGTACGTC.